The source of this T cell receptor (beta chain) is a study of post-analysis software for immune sequencing data. The study, taken as a whole, reports: About five TRBV segments, including TRBV5-6, TRBV5-1 and TRBV20-1, were more frequent in patients than controls.

TCR beta cDNA libraries had unique molecular identifiers. TCRdb re-analysed the PCR reads in MiXCR, keeping a single row per CDR3 protein. The sample records some 800,000 distinct CDR3 sequences, roughly 50% being singletons. On this clonotype: No antigen is known for it.

Trimming shortened V by 6 bases and J by 3 bases, and 12 bases separated the two germline ends. Germline V gene lookup returns CDR1 MNHEY and CDR2 SMNVEV (reference sequence). The CDR3 sequence is 13 residues long. The sequenced sample was blood. The origin of this receptor is a girl aged 5 to 17 with multiple sclerosis. The chain carries TRBV27 and TRBJ2-7; D is possibly TRBD2 (5 bases). CDR3 region: CASSLHEGYEQYF. The CDR3 DNA sequence: TGTGCCAGCAGCCTCCATGAGGGCTACGAGCAGTACTTC.